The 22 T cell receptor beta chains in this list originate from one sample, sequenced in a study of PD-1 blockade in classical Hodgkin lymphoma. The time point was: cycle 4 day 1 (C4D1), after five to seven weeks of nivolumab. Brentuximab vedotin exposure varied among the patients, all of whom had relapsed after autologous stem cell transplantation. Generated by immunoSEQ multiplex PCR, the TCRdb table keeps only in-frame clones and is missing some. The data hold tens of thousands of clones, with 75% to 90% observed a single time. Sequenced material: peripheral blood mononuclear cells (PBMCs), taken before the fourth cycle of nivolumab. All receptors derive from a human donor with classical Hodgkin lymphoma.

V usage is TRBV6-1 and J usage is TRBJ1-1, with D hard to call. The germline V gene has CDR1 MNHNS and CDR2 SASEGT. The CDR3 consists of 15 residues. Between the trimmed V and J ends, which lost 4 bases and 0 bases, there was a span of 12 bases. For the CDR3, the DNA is TGTGCCAGCAGTGTCCACAGCGAAGTGAACACTGAAGCTTTCTTT. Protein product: CASSVHSEVNTEAFF.

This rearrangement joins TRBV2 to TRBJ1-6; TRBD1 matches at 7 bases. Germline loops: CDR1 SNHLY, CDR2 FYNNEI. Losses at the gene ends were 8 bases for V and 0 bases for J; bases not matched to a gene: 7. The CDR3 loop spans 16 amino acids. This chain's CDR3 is CASARRDSSYNSPLHF. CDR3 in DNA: TGTGCCAGCGCCCGCAGGGACAGCTCCTATAATTCACCCCTCCACTTT.

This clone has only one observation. DNA for the CDR3: TGCGCCAGCAGCCCCGGGTCGGGGGGCGGTGAGCAGTTCTTC. Protein: CASSPGSGGGEQFF. The chain has TRBV4-1 and TRBJ2-1, with D possibly TRBD2 on 7 matching bases. This CDR3 is built from 14 residues. CDR1 and CDR2 (germline): MGHRA, YSYEKL. V was trimmed by 4 bases and J by 9 bases, leaving 16 bases between them.

CDR3 in amino acids: CAISESIERGNTEAFF. The CDR3 DNA sequence: TGTGCCATCAGTGAGTCGATTGAACGGGGCAACACTGAAGCTTTCTTT. The chain is built from TRBV10-3 and TRBJ1-1; D may be TRBD1 (5 bases). Deletions cut 0 bases from V and 2 bases from J, with 13 bases between. The CDR3 length is 16 residues. Germline V CDR1 and CDR2: ENHRY, SYGVKD.

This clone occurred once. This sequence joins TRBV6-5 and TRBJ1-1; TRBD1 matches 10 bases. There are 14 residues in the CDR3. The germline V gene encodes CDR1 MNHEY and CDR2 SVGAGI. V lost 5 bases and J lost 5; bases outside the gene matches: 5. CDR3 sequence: CASSETGGLTEAFF. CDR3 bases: TGTGCCAGCAGTGAGACAGGGGGCCTGACTGAAGCTTTCTTT.

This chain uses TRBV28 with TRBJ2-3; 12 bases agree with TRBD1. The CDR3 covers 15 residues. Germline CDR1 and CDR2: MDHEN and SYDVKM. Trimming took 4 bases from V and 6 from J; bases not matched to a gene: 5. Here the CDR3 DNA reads TGTGCCAGCAGTTCGGGACAGGGGGCGCTTGATACGCAGTATTTT. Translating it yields CASSSGQGALDTQYF.

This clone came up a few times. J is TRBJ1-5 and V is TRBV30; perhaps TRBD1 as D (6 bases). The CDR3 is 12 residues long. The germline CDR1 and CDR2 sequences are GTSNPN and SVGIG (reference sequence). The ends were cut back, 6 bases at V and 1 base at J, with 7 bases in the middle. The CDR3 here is CACDRSNQPQHF. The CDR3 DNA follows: TGTGCCTGTGACAGGAGCAATCAGCCCCAGCATTTT. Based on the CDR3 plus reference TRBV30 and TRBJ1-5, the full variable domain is SQTIHQWPATLVQPVGSPLSLECTVEGTSNPNLYWYRQAAGRGLQLLFYSVGIGQISSEVPQNLSASRPQDRQFILSSKKLLLSDSGFYLCACDRSNQPQHFGDGTRLSIL.

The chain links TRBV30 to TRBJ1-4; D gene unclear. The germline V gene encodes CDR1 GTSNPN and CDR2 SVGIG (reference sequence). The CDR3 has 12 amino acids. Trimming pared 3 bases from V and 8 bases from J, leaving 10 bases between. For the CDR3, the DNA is TGTGCCTGGAGCCCCGACTGGGAAAAACTGTTTTTT. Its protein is CAWSPDWEKLFF.

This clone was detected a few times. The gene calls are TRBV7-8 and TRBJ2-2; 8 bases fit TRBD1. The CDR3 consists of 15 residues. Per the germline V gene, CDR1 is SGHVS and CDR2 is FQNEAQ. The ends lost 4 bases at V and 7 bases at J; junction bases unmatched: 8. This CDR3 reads CASSSLQGAGGELFF. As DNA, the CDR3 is TGTGCCAGCAGCTCTCTCCAGGGGGCGGGCGGGGAGCTGTTTTTT.

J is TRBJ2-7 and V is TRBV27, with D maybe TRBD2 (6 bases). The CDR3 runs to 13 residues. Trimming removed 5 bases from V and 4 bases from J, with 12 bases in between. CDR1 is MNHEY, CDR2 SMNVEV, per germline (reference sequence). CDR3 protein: CASSLGRMYEQYF. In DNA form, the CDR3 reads TGTGCCAGCAGTCTTGGGAGGATGTACGAGCAGTACTTC.

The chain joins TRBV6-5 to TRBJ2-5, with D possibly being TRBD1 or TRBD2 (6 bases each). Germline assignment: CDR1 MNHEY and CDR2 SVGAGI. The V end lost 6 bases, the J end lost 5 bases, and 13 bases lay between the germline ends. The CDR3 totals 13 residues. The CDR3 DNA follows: TGTGCCAGCAGAAAGGGGGGTGGGGAGACCCAGTACTTC. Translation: CASRKGGGETQYF.

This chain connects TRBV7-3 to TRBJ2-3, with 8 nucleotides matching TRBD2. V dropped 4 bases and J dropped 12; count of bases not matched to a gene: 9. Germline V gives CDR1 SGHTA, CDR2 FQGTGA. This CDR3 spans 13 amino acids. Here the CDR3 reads CASSSMGLDAQYF. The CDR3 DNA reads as TGTGCCAGCAGCTCTATGGGACTAGATGCCCAGTATTTT.

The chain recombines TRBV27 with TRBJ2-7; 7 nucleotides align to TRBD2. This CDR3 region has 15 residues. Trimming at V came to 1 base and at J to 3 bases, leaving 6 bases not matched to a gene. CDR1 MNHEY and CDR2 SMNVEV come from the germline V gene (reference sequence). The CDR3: CASSLLAGASYEQYF. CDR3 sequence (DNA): TGTGCCAGCAGTTTATTGGCGGGAGCCAGCTACGAGCAGTACTTC.

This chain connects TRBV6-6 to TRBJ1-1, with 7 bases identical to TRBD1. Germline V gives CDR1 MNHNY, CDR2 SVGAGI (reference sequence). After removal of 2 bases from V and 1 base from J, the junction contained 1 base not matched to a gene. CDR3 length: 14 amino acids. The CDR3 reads CASSYAGGNTEAFF. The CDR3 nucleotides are TGTGCCAGCAGTTACGCAGGGGGGAACACTGAAGCTTTCTTT.

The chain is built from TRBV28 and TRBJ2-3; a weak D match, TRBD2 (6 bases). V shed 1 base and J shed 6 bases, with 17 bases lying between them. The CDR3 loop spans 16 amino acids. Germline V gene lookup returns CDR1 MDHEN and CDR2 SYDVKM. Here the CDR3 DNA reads TGTGCCAGCAGTTTATTGTTCGGGGGACCCCCGGATACGCAGTATTTT. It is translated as CASSLLFGGPPDTQYF.

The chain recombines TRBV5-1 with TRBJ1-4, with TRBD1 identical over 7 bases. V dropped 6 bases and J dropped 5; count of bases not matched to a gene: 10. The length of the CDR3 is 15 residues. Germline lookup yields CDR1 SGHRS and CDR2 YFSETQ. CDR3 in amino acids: CASTFRGKVNEKLFF. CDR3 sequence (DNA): TGCGCCAGCACCTTCAGGGGGAAGGTCAATGAAAAACTGTTTTTT.

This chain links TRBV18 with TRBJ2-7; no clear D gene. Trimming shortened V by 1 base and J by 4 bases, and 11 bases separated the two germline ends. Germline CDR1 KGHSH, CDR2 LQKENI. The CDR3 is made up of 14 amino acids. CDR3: CASSPLSVSYEQYF. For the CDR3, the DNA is TGTGCCAGCTCACCACTTTCAGTTTCTTACGAGCAGTACTTC.

CDR3 sequence: CASSVGGAAYEQYF. CDR3 DNA: TGTGCCAGCAGCGTAGGGGGGGCGGCCTACGAGCAGTACTTC. This sequence joins TRBV9 and TRBJ2-7; possibly TRBD1 or TRBD2 for D (6 bases each). The CDR3 length is 14 residues. In germline, CDR1 is SGDLS, CDR2 YYNGEE. The V and J ends lost 0 bases and 2 bases respectively, with 9 bases between them.

CDR3 DNA: TGTGCCAGCAGTGAATATCGTCAGGCCAGCTCCTACGAGCAGTACTTC. Its translation is CASSEYRQASSYEQYF. The chain uses TRBV2 and TRBJ2-7, with D unclear. CDR3 length: 16 amino acids. The V gene lost 2 bases and the J gene lost 0 bases, with 14 bases spanning the gap. Per the germline V gene, CDR1 is SNHLY and CDR2 is FYNNEI. Based on the CDR3 plus reference TRBV2 and TRBJ2-7, the full variable domain is EPEVTQTPSHQVTQMGQEVILRCVPISNHLYFYWYRQILGQKVEFLVSFYNNEISEKSEIFDDQFSVERPDGSNFTLKIRSTKLEDSAMYFCASSEYRQASSYEQYFGPGTRLTVT.

The CDR3: CASGGTASTDTQYF. DNA for the CDR3: TGTGCCAGTGGTGGGACAGCTAGCACAGATACGCAGTATTTT. The rearrangement links TRBV19 to TRBJ2-3; TRBD1 agrees at 7 bases. V was clipped by 8 bases and J by 0 bases; unmatched bases: 5. The CDR3 consists of 14 residues. Germline V gene sequence: CDR1 LNHDA, CDR2 SQIVND (reference sequence).

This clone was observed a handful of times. The DNA for the CDR3 is TGTGCCAGCAGCCCGCGGGGGGGTTCCTACGAGCAGTACTTC. Protein product: CASSPRGGSYEQYF. V is TRBV7-6 and J is TRBJ2-7, with 9 bases identical to TRBD2. Germline V CDR1 and CDR2: SGHVS, FNYEAQ. There are 14 residues in the CDR3. J was trimmed by 1 base and V by 5 bases; bases with no gene match: 3.

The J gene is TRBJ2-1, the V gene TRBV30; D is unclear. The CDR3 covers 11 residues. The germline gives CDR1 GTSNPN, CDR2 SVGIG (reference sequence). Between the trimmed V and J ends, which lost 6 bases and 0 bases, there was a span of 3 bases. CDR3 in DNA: TGTGCCTGTAGCTCCTACAATGAGCAGTTCTTC. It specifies CACSSYNEQFF.